This paragraph reports one T cell receptor (beta chain). PCR was performed using 60 Vbeta and 13 Jbeta primers. TCRdb keeps only in-frame clones here, not all; method: immunoSEQ multiplex PCR. The sample includes some 150,000 clones, approximately 82% of them seen just once. Germline CDR1 reads SGHDT; CDR2 reads YYEEEE. CDR3 length: 15 amino acids. V was pared by 3 bases and J by 8 bases, with 18 bases between. The data stem from a study of cytomegalovirus exposure and HLA in healthy donors. This sequence was found in a man aged 35 to 55 in good health and CMV-seronegative. The specimen was PBMCs. J is TRBJ1-3 and V is TRBV5-6, with D possibly matching TRBD1 (6 bases). CDR3: CASSYGQLDGDTIYF. In DNA form, the CDR3 reads TGTGCCAGCAGCTATGGACAGCTCGATGGGGACACCATATATTTT.